This T cell receptor beta chain was recovered during a study of a mutant IDH1 vaccine in newly diagnosed glioma. Note on this clone: Its antigen is not known.

The V segment lost 4 bases and the J segment 0 bases; nucleotides outside the gene matches: 15. The CDR3 covers 18 residues. Germline CDR1 and CDR2: MDHEN and SYDVKM. Specified time point: week 5, during vaccination. All doses held 300 ug of mutant IDH1 20-mer peptide, with topical imiquimod. The repertoire was sequenced with immunoSEQ multiplex PCR; TCRdb's copy has only in-frame clones and lacks some. The sample lists around 50,000 clones, around 90% occurring once. The material was PBMCs, obtained from a glioma patient whose treatment included an IDH1 peptide vaccine. This TCR was sampled from a woman in her forties with glioma. The chain employs TRBV28 and TRBJ2-7, with 7 bases lining up with TRBD2. The CDR3 region is CASSSVRGWLADSYEQYF. For the CDR3, the DNA is TGTGCCAGCAGTTCCGTACGGGGTTGGCTAGCGGACTCCTACGAGCAGTACTTC.